This TCR beta chain was found in a study of spatial heterogeneity in lung cancer (dated by TCRdb to the late 2010s). Background on the whole study: Donors were approximately 72 patients with early-stage, untreated non-small cell lung cancer from the lung TRACERx cohort. At surgery, both alpha and beta chains were TCR-sequenced in 220 tumor regions, about 64 matched nontumor lung samples and a few dozen PBMC samples. More beta-chain than alpha-chain transcripts were consistently detected, likely reflecting higher beta-chain transcript abundance. Nonsynonymous mutation counts, determined by whole-exome sequencing of tumor tissue, were related to TCR repertoire features. Follow-up PBMC samples were sequenced whenever available, with the median time to follow-up being 2 to 3 years after resection. In the raw uncorrected reads, each unique combination of TCR and UMI appeared on average more than ten times. TCR alpha and beta repertoires were quantitatively compared across multiple tumor regions, matched nontumor lung and blood in non-small cell lung cancer.

The time point label, as the study defines it: blood at routine non-recurrence follow-up after resection. Without any cell sorting, TCR sequencing was performed on whole RNA extracted either from tumor and nontumor lung tissue or from cryopreserved PBMC samples. A patient was chosen for TCR sequencing only when enough RNA was available from at least two tumor regions. Comments on this clonotype: There is no known antigen for this receptor. Per-base qualities were not stored, and no clone one base away is much larger.

Broad study findings and their caveats: Confirming at a functional level the hypothesis that regional TCRs recognize regional mutations was considered to require additional single-cell paired TCR alpha and beta sequencing. Ubiquitous expanded tumor TCRs were found in blood more often at tumor resection than at routine follow-up. Only around 14 patients were included in the comparisons of baseline and follow-up blood repertoires.

Library method: 5' RACE. TCRdb lists the instrument as NextSeq 500. To allow correction of PCR and sequencing errors, the TCR library protocol tagged every TCR cDNA molecule with a unique molecular identifier. In the source study's methods: TCR identification, UMI-based error correction and CDR3 extraction were performed with Decombinator tools. Expanded TCRs were defined as those above a frequency of 2 per 1,000, corresponding to the top 1% of the tumor frequency distribution. Renyi diversity was computed with the R vegan package after each repertoire had been subsampled 100 times to 5,000 TCRs. CDR3 similarity networks were built from amino acid triplet string-kernel similarity, connecting CDR3s with pairwise similarity above 0.82. The public reads were run again by TCRdb, first through fastp at Q25 and then through MiXCR, and only productive beta chains were kept. Rows merge per CDR3 protein into single entries with the most common DNA and genes. TCRdb, not the authors, supplied the V and J calls. The sample table shows 95,000 to 120,000 distinct CDR3 sequences, and under 14% are seen once. Approximately 24% of the sample rests with the top ten.

The sample was PBMCs, taken at follow-up. The receptor comes from a female donor with early-stage non-small cell lung cancer.

The DNA reads TGCGCCAGCAGAATACAGGGATCGAACACCGGGGAGCTGTTTTTT. Protein translation: CASRIQGSNTGELFF. The chain is assembled from TRBV5-1 and TRBJ2-2; possibly the D gene is TRBD1, per 6 matching bases. Cut back by 5 bases and 0 bases, the V and J ends lie 11 bases apart. The CDR3 holds 15 amino acids from the cysteine to the phenylalanine. The read is trimmed to its CDR3 DNA, 45 bases read in frame from base 1. The germline V gene sets CDR1 to SGHRS and CDR2 to YFSETQ.